This T cell receptor beta chain was observed in a study of response to subunit inactivated influenza vaccine. TCRdb reanalysed the RT-PCR reads using MiXCR and keeps one entry per CDR3 protein. The table has approximately 170,000 distinct CDR3 sequences, roughly an eighth seen once. The germline V and J ends were trimmed by 5 bases and 9 bases, with 23 bases remaining between them. The CDR3 has 14 amino acids. In germline, CDR1 is DFQATT, CDR2 SNEGSKA (reference sequence). The clonotype originates from a man aged 50 to 60 who received an inactivated influenza vaccine. The sequencing here drew on CD8+ T cells sorted from PBMCs, taken 5 to 6 days after vaccination. The chain carries TRBV20-1 and TRBJ2-7, with D perhaps being TRBD1 or TRBD2 (5 bases each). The CDR3 spells CSAPALPGLDGQYF. CDR3 DNA sequence: TGCAGTGCTCCTGCTTTGCCGGGGCTAGACGGGCAGTACTTC.